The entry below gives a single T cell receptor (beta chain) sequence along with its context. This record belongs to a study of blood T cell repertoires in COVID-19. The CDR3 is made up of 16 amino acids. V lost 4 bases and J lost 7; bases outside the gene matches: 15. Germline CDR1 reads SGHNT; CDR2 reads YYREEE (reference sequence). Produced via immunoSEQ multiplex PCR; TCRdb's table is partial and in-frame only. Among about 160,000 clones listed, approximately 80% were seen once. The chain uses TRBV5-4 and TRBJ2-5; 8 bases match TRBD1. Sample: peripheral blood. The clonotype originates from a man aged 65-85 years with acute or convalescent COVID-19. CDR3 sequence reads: CASSSAGQGGSGTQYF. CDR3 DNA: TGTGCCAGCAGCAGTGCTGGACAGGGTGGTAGTGGGACCCAGTACTTC.